A selection of T cell receptor beta chains follows, all from one sample in a study of blood T cell repertoires in COVID-19. Some clones are missing from TCRdb's copy, which holds only in-frame ones; the method was immunoSEQ multiplex PCR. The table has around 93,000 clones, 82% seen once. Sequenced material: peripheral blood. These receptors all come from a man aged 80 or over with acute or convalescent COVID-19. Each CDR3 is given with its conserved first and last residue. A D gene is named only where the DNA matches it firmly. Clone size appears in some rows only: once, few, many, or a class for an expanded clone.

abundance: NA
v_gene: TRBV28
j_gene: TRBJ2-4
d_gene: NA
CDR3nt: TGTGCCAGCAGTCCCCCACAGGTGGCAGCCAAAAACATTCAGTACTTC
CDR3aa: CASSPPQVAAKNIQYF

abundance: NA
v_gene: TRBV4-2
j_gene: TRBJ1-1
d_gene: TRBD1
CDR3nt: TGTGCCAGCAGCCGGGGGACAGGGGGGGTCAACACTGAAGCTTTCTTT
CDR3aa: CASSRGTGGVNTEAFF

abundance: NA
v_gene: TRBV4-1
j_gene: TRBJ2-3
d_gene: NA
CDR3nt: TGCGCCAGCAACGTAAAAGGCATGCGTCAGGGCCAAGGCACAGATACGCAGTATTTT
CDR3aa: CASNVKGMRQGQGTDTQYF

abundance: NA
v_gene: TRBV18
j_gene: TRBJ2-1
d_gene: TRBD1
CDR3nt: TGTGCCAGCTCACCACTCATTACGACAGGGGGCAATGAGCAGTTCTTC
CDR3aa: CASSPLITTGGNEQFF

abundance: NA
v_gene: TRBV10-2
j_gene: TRBJ2-1
d_gene: TRBD2
CDR3nt: TGCGCCACCCAGCCCCTAGCGGGGCGCCACAATGAGCAGTTCTTC
CDR3aa: CATQPLAGRHNEQFF

abundance: NA
v_gene: TRBV7-9
j_gene: TRBJ1-4
d_gene: NA
CDR3nt: TGTGCCAGCAGCTTAGAGCGAGGAAATGAAAAACTGTTTTTT
CDR3aa: CASSLERGNEKLFF

abundance: NA
v_gene: TRBV5-1
j_gene: TRBJ2-5
d_gene: TRBD2
CDR3nt: TGCGCCAGCAGTCGGACTAGCGGGAGCCTCCCCCAAGAGACCCAGTACTTC
CDR3aa: CASSRTSGSLPQETQYF

abundance: NA
v_gene: TRBV6-5
j_gene: TRBJ1-2
d_gene: TRBD1
CDR3nt: TGTGCCAGCAGTTACTCATTACGGGACAGCTATGGCTACACCTTC
CDR3aa: CASSYSLRDSYGYTF

abundance: NA
v_gene: TRBV6-5
j_gene: TRBJ2-7
d_gene: TRBD1
CDR3nt: TGTGCCAGCAGGAAGCGGACAGGGGGCTACGAGCAGTACTTC
CDR3aa: CASRKRTGGYEQYF

abundance: NA
v_gene: TRBV7-2
j_gene: TRBJ1-2
d_gene: NA
CDR3nt: TGTGCCAGCAGCTTAGGATTGGGAGGCGGCTACACCTTC
CDR3aa: CASSLGLGGGYTF

abundance: NA
v_gene: TRBV6-2/TRBV6-3
j_gene: TRBJ2-7
d_gene: NA
CDR3nt: TGTGCCAGCAGTTTCTCAAGACTAGTTTCTGACGAGCAGTACTTC
CDR3aa: CASSFSRLVSDEQYF

abundance: NA
v_gene: TRBV30
j_gene: TRBJ2-4
d_gene: NA
CDR3nt: TGTGCCTGGAGTGTACCCGGTCGAGCCAAAAACATTCAGTACTTC
CDR3aa: CAWSVPGRAKNIQYF

abundance: few
v_gene: TRBV23-1
j_gene: TRBJ1-2
d_gene: NA
CDR3nt: TGCGCCAGCAGTCCATGCCCTCTCGGGGGTTTGGAAGACTTCTATGGCTACACCTTC
CDR3aa: CASSPCPLGGLEDFYGYTF

abundance: NA
v_gene: TRBV2
j_gene: TRBJ2-3
d_gene: TRBD1
CDR3nt: TGTGCCAGCGAAGGACAGGGTACAGATACGCAGTATTTT
CDR3aa: CASEGQGTDTQYF

abundance: NA
v_gene: TRBV7-8
j_gene: TRBJ2-1
d_gene: TRBD2
CDR3nt: TGTGCCAGCAGCTTTCAACCTAGCGGGGGGCTGGTGGTGGTGAATGAGCAGTTCTTC
CDR3aa: CASSFQPSGGLVVVNEQFF

abundance: once
v_gene: TRBV5-5
j_gene: TRBJ1-5
d_gene: NA
CDR3nt: TGTGCCAGCAGCCAGGTTTCAGGGCTTCAGCCCCAGCATTTT
CDR3aa: CASSQVSGLQPQHF

abundance: NA
v_gene: TRBV24-1
j_gene: TRBJ2-1
d_gene: TRBD1
CDR3nt: TGTGCCACCAGTGATCGTAGACAGGGGTTCTTCAATGAGCAGTTCTTC
CDR3aa: CATSDRRQGFFNEQFF

abundance: NA
v_gene: TRBV3-1/TRBV3-2
j_gene: TRBJ2-7
d_gene: NA
CDR3nt: TGTGCCAGCAGCCAAGACAAACTATACGAGCAGTACTTC
CDR3aa: CASSQDKLYEQYF

abundance: NA
v_gene: TRBV24-1
j_gene: TRBJ2-7
d_gene: NA
CDR3nt: TGTGCCACCAGTGATCCGGGACTCAAGGGAATACGCGAGCAGTACTTC
CDR3aa: CATSDPGLKGIREQYF

abundance: NA
v_gene: TRBV19
j_gene: TRBJ1-5
d_gene: TRBD1
CDR3nt: TGTGCCAGTGCTCCGACAGGGGGAAGAAGCAATCAGCCCCAGCATTTT
CDR3aa: CASAPTGGRSNQPQHF

abundance: once
v_gene: TRBV19
j_gene: TRBJ1-3
d_gene: NA
CDR3nt: TGTGCCAGTAGTAACTCCATTTCTGGAAACACCATATATTTT
CDR3aa: CASSNSISGNTIYF

abundance: NA
v_gene: TRBV27
j_gene: TRBJ2-6
d_gene: TRBD1
CDR3nt: TGTGCCAGCAGTTTGGGGGGACAGGGGGGCTCTGGGGCCAACGTCCTGACTTTC
CDR3aa: CASSLGGQGGSGANVLTF

abundance: NA
v_gene: TRBV24-1
j_gene: TRBJ2-3
d_gene: NA
CDR3nt: TGTGCCACCAGTGGAGGGGGAGAGAGCACAGATACGCAGTATTTT
CDR3aa: CATSGGGESTDTQYF

abundance: NA
v_gene: TRBV6-6
j_gene: TRBJ2-1
d_gene: NA
CDR3nt: TGTGCCAGCAGTTACGAGGGACTCCCACACGTTGAGCAGTTCTTC
CDR3aa: CASSYEGLPHVEQFF

abundance: NA
v_gene: TRBV9
j_gene: TRBJ1-6
d_gene: NA
CDR3nt: TGTGCCAGCAGCCCCCGACATCCCAATTCACCCCTCCACTTT
CDR3aa: CASSPRHPNSPLHF

abundance: few
v_gene: TRBV5-4
j_gene: TRBJ2-2
d_gene: TRBD2
CDR3nt: TGTGCCAGCAGCTTAGCCACCGGACTAGCTCTATGGACCGGGGAGCTGTTTTTT
CDR3aa: CASSLATGLALWTGELFF

abundance: NA
v_gene: TRBV21-1
j_gene: TRBJ2-1
d_gene: NA
CDR3nt: TGTGCCAGCAGCAAGTCAGCCTACAATGAGCAGTTCTTC
CDR3aa: CASSKSAYNEQFF

abundance: NA
v_gene: TRBV27
j_gene: TRBJ2-2
d_gene: TRBD1
CDR3nt: TGTGCCAGCGTCTACAGGGGCACCGGGGAGCTGTTTTTT
CDR3aa: CASVYRGTGELFF

abundance: NA
v_gene: TRBV7-6
j_gene: TRBJ2-2
d_gene: TRBD2
CDR3nt: TGTGCCAGCAGCCTTTTTGGGGGGGCGAACACCGGGGAGCTGTTTTTT
CDR3aa: CASSLFGGANTGELFF

abundance: NA
v_gene: TRBV20-1
j_gene: TRBJ2-7
d_gene: NA
CDR3nt: TGCAGTGCCCGGGGGTTATCTGGGCAGTACTTC
CDR3aa: CSARGLSGQYF

abundance: NA
v_gene: TRBV2
j_gene: TRBJ2-7
d_gene: TRBD2
CDR3nt: TGTGCCAGCAGTGCTGCGGGAGGGCCGAGCGAGCAGTACTTC
CDR3aa: CASSAAGGPSEQYF

abundance: NA
v_gene: TRBV6-6
j_gene: TRBJ2-7
d_gene: TRBD1
CDR3nt: TGTGCCAGCAGTTACCGAGACAGGGGGAAAGAGCAGTACTTC
CDR3aa: CASSYRDRGKEQYF

abundance: NA
v_gene: TRBV6-6
j_gene: TRBJ2-2
d_gene: TRBD1
CDR3nt: TGTGCCAGCAGTCCGACAGGGGTTAACACCGGGGAGCTGTTTTTT
CDR3aa: CASSPTGVNTGELFF

abundance: NA
v_gene: TRBV4-3
j_gene: TRBJ2-5
d_gene: NA
CDR3nt: TGCGCCAGCAGCCAAGATATCCGGAGGTGGGAGACCCAGTACTTC
CDR3aa: CASSQDIRRWETQYF

abundance: NA
v_gene: TRBV30
j_gene: TRBJ2-2
d_gene: NA
CDR3nt: TGTGCCTGGAGTGTAACAGGGAACACCGGGGAGCTGTTTTTT
CDR3aa: CAWSVTGNTGELFF

abundance: once
v_gene: TRBV5-1
j_gene: TRBJ1-4
d_gene: TRBD1
CDR3nt: TGCGCCAGCAGCCCCAGGGGGCGCGAGGAAAAACTGTTTTTT
CDR3aa: CASSPRGREEKLFF

abundance: NA
v_gene: TRBV3-1/TRBV3-2
j_gene: TRBJ2-5
d_gene: NA
CDR3nt: TGTGCCAGCAGCCAAATTCGGGTTTTAGGAGAGACCCAGTACTTC
CDR3aa: CASSQIRVLGETQYF

abundance: NA
v_gene: TRBV18
j_gene: TRBJ2-7
d_gene: NA
CDR3nt: TGTGCCAGCTCACCACTTGTCCAGGGTCGCGAGCAGTACTTC
CDR3aa: CASSPLVQGREQYF

abundance: NA
v_gene: TRBV18
j_gene: TRBJ1-1
d_gene: TRBD1
CDR3nt: TGTGCCAGCTCGCGACAGGGCCTAAACACTGAAGCTTTCTTT
CDR3aa: CASSRQGLNTEAFF

abundance: NA
v_gene: TRBV7-8
j_gene: TRBJ1-2
d_gene: TRBD1
CDR3nt: TGTGCCAGCAGCTCTACCGGGACAGGGACCCACTATGGCTACACCTTC
CDR3aa: CASSSTGTGTHYGYTF

abundance: NA
v_gene: TRBV19
j_gene: TRBJ1-1
d_gene: NA
CDR3nt: TGTGCCAGTAGTAACGGGATAGAAGTGAACACTGAAGCTTTCTTT
CDR3aa: CASSNGIEVNTEAFF

abundance: NA
v_gene: TRBV7-9
j_gene: TRBJ2-2
d_gene: TRBD1
CDR3nt: TGTGCCAGCAGGACAGGGTTCGGGGAGCTGTTTTTT
CDR3aa: CASRTGFGELFF

abundance: NA
v_gene: TRBV7-8
j_gene: TRBJ1-2
d_gene: TRBD1
CDR3nt: TGTGCCAGCAGCTTAGCGCGGGCCCCAGGGGGCTATGGCTACACCTTC
CDR3aa: CASSLARAPGGYGYTF

abundance: once
v_gene: TRBV10-3
j_gene: TRBJ2-2
d_gene: NA
CDR3nt: TGTGCCATCAGTCCTCAACAGGATGGAACCGGGGAGCTGTTTTTT
CDR3aa: CAISPQQDGTGELFF

abundance: NA
v_gene: TRBV5-6
j_gene: TRBJ2-2
d_gene: TRBD1
CDR3nt: TGTGCCAGCAGCTGGACAGGGTACACCGGGGAGCTGTTTTTT
CDR3aa: CASSWTGYTGELFF

abundance: NA
v_gene: TRBV27
j_gene: TRBJ2-3
d_gene: TRBD2
CDR3nt: TGTGCCAGCAGTTTTGTTCTAGCGGGAGGGCAATCAGATACGCAGTATTTT
CDR3aa: CASSFVLAGGQSDTQYF

abundance: NA
v_gene: TRBV2
j_gene: TRBJ2-1
d_gene: TRBD2
CDR3nt: TGTGCCAGCAGTGACCTAGCGGGGGGGGCCAATGAGCAGTTCTTC
CDR3aa: CASSDLAGGANEQFF

abundance: NA
v_gene: TRBV9
j_gene: TRBJ1-3
d_gene: NA
CDR3nt: TGTGCCAGCAGCGCCCTCCCGACACCTAACACCATATATTTT
CDR3aa: CASSALPTPNTIYF

abundance: NA
v_gene: TRBV5-5
j_gene: TRBJ2-7
d_gene: NA
CDR3nt: TGTGCCAGCAGCTACATCAGGGAACCCTACGAGCAGTACTTC
CDR3aa: CASSYIREPYEQYF

abundance: NA
v_gene: TRBV6-2/TRBV6-3
j_gene: TRBJ2-7
d_gene: TRBD1
CDR3nt: TGTGCCAGCAGTTACGGCGGGACAGGGTTGGCGGGGCAGTACTTC
CDR3aa: CASSYGGTGLAGQYF

abundance: once
v_gene: TRBV12-3/TRBV12-4
j_gene: TRBJ2-3
d_gene: NA
CDR3nt: TGTGCCAGCGGACTGACAGGAACGCAGTATTTT
CDR3aa: CASGLTGTQYF

abundance: NA
v_gene: TRBV11-2
j_gene: TRBJ2-1
d_gene: NA
CDR3nt: TGTGCCAGCAGCTCCCGGGATCCCTCCTACAATGAGCAGTTCTTC
CDR3aa: CASSSRDPSYNEQFF

abundance: few
v_gene: TRBV18
j_gene: TRBJ2-1
d_gene: NA
CDR3nt: TGTGCCAGCTCACCACGCCTAGAGGAGAGCCCCTACAATGAGCAGTTCTTC
CDR3aa: CASSPRLEESPYNEQFF

abundance: NA
v_gene: TRBV7-7
j_gene: TRBJ2-1
d_gene: TRBD2
CDR3nt: TGTGCTAGCAGCCCGGGACTAGCGGGAGGGGAGCAGTTCTTC
CDR3aa: CASSPGLAGGEQFF

abundance: NA
v_gene: TRBV7-2
j_gene: TRBJ2-3
d_gene: TRBD2
CDR3nt: TGTGCCAGCAGCTTCGGAAGCGGGAGTAGCACAGATACGCAGTATTTT
CDR3aa: CASSFGSGSSTDTQYF

abundance: NA
v_gene: TRBV4-1
j_gene: TRBJ2-3
d_gene: TRBD2
CDR3nt: TGCGCCAGCAGCCTTAGCGGGGGGTTCACAGATACGCAGTATTTT
CDR3aa: CASSLSGGFTDTQYF

abundance: few
v_gene: TRBV11-2
j_gene: TRBJ1-5
d_gene: NA
CDR3nt: TGTGCCAGCAGCTTAGAGGGACCGGGGGTTGAGCAGCCCCAGCATTTT
CDR3aa: CASSLEGPGVEQPQHF